This T cell receptor (beta chain) is from a study of cytomegalovirus exposure and HLA in healthy donors. The wider study: The 100 to 150 validation repertoires and the approximately 640 first-cohort repertoires shared a platform, a later analysis reported.

Assay: immunoSEQ multiplex PCR; the TCRdb copy retains only in-frame clones and omits some. Of approximately 270,000 clones in the sample, almost 90% were seen once. This CDR3 region has 13 residues. The V and J ends lost 6 bases and 1 base respectively, with 11 bases between them. Germline CDR1 reads SGHDT; CDR2 reads YYEEEE. As regards this clone: What it binds is not known.

Study-level findings and limits: The study put roughly 160 TCR beta chains on its list as cytomegalovirus-associated.

The chain links TRBV5-6 to TRBJ2-7; TRBD1 might be the D (6 bases). Sequencing was done on a sample of PBMCs. This sequence originates from a woman aged 18-29 years in good health and CMV-seronegative. The CDR3 bases are TGTGCCAGCACCCTGACAGGATCCTACGAGCAGTACTTC. Its protein is CASTLTGSYEQYF.